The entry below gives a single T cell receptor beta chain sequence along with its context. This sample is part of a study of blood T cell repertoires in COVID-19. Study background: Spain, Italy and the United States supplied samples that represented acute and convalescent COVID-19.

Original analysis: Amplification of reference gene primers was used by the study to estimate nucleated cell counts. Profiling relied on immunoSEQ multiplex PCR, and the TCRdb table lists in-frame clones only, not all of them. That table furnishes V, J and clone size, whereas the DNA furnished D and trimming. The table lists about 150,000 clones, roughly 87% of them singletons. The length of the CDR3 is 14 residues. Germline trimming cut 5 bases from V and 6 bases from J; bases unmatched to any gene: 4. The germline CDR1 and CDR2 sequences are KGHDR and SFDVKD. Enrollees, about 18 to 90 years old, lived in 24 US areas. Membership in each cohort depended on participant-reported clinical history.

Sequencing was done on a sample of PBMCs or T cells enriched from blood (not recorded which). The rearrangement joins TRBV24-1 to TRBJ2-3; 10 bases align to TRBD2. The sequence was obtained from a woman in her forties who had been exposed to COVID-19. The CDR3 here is CATSGASGSDTQYF. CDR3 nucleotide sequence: TGTGCCACCAGTGGGGCTAGCGGGAGTGATACGCAGTATTTT.